Listed below are T cell receptor beta chains from one sample, sequenced in a study of sequential checkpoint blockade in melanoma. Some clones are missing from TCRdb's copy, which holds only in-frame ones; the method was immunoSEQ multiplex PCR. The table shows around 18,000 clones, with around 76% occurring only once. The sequencing here drew on CD8+ T cells sorted from blood (inferred from file names), taken from a patient given nivolumab and ipilimumab in sequence. Receptors originate from a human donor with melanoma. Both conserved end residues are part of each CDR3. A D gene is named only where the DNA matches it firmly. Only part of the rows carry a size: once, few, many, or a class if the clone is expanded.

12	TRBJ2-7	.	TRBV5-1	.	TGCGCCAGCAGTTTACAGCTTGGCGAGCAGTACTTC	CASSLQLGEQYF
14	TRBJ2-1	.	TRBV15	TRBD2	TGTGCCACCACGAAGCGGGGGGGTCACAATGAGCAGTTCTTC	CATTKRGGHNEQFF
15	TRBJ2-1	few	TRBV5-4	TRBD2	TGTGCCAGCAGCCCCACTAGCGGGAGTTACAATGAGCAGTTCTTC	CASSPTSGSYNEQFF
15	TRBJ1-1	few	TRBV6-5	.	TGTGCCAGCAGTTACACTGCGGACAGAAACACTGAAGCTTTCTTT	CASSYTADRNTEAFF
13	TRBJ2-7	.	TRBV27	.	TGTGCCAGCAGTTTGACAGCAGACTACGAGCAGTACTTC	CASSLTADYEQYF
16	TRBJ1-5	.	TRBV5-1	.	TGCGCCAGCAGCACCGGTTCAGGGGAGAGCAATCAGCCCCAGCATTTT	CASSTGSGESNQPQHF
15	TRBJ1-1	once	TRBV28	.	TGTGCCAGCAGTTTCCGGGGAGCCTTGAACACTGAAGCTTTCTTT	CASSFRGALNTEAFF
10	TRBJ1-2	.	TRBV2	.	TGTGCCACCTTTAGCTATGGCTACACCTTC	CATFSYGYTF
15	TRBJ2-5	few	TRBV10-2	TRBD2	TGCGCCAGCAGGGACGGGACTAGGTGGCAAGAGACCCAGTACTTC	CASRDGTRWQETQYF
11	TRBJ1-2	few	TRBV5-5	.	TGTGCCAGCAGCTTTGTCGGTGGCTACACCTTC	CASSFVGGYTF
18	TRBJ2-7	.	TRBV4-3	TRBD2	TGCGCCAGCAACCAACTCCCAAGTACCGGGACTAGCGCGGCTAGGCAGTACTTC	CASNQLPSTGTSAARQYF
16	TRBJ2-6	.	TRBV19	.	TGTGCCAGTACAGGTGGGCAGCCCTCTGGGGCCAACGTCCTGACTTTC	CASTGGQPSGANVLTF
15	TRBJ2-5	.	TRBV21-1	.	TGTGCCAGCAGAAAACCCCCGAAGCCGGGGGAGACCCAGTACTTC	CASRKPPKPGETQYF